This TCR beta chain was observed in a study of T-cell reconstitution after alpha-beta-depleted transplantation in children. The library targeted TCRbeta and was prepared with unique molecular identifiers. TCRdb redid the calling of the PCR reads with MiXCR, one entry per CDR3 protein. In the table there are around 600,000 distinct CDR3 sequences, under 12% of which are singletons. CDR1 and CDR2 from the germline V gene are LNHNV and YYDKDF (reference sequence). CDR3 size: 12 residues. After removal of 3 bases from V and 8 bases from J, the junction contained 3 bases not matched to a gene. The source was PBMCs from the stem cell graft donor, collected from the stem cell graft. This TCR derives from a human donor who donated a stem cell graft to a child with acute myeloid leukemia. The chain carries TRBV15 and TRBJ2-5; 7 bases are a match to TRBD1. The CDR3 DNA is TGTGCCACCAGCAGGAGACAGGGAACCCAGTACTTC. Its translation: CATSRRQGTQYF.